This entry is about one T cell receptor beta chain. What it binds is not known. All trial patients relapsed after autologous stem cell transplantation. This entry is derived from a study of PD-1 blockade in classical Hodgkin lymphoma. About the study: Treatment was intravenous nivolumab, 3 mg/kg every 2 weeks, until progression. Whole-study findings and limits: Some patients started nivolumab under 1 year after ASCT, and they were excluded.

Produced via immunoSEQ multiplex PCR; TCRdb's table is partial and in-frame only. The repertoire holds about 58,000 clones, with approximately 90% as singletons. Per the germline V gene, CDR1 is MNHEY and CDR2 is SVGAGI. Trimming left V 8 bases short and J 5 bases short, with 17 bases between. CDR3 size: 14 residues. This TCR derives from a human donor with classical Hodgkin lymphoma. Here the sequenced sample was peripheral blood mononuclear cells (PBMCs), taken before the second cycle of nivolumab. V is TRBV6-5 and J is TRBJ2-3; weak D call: TRBD2 (5 bases). As DNA, the CDR3 is TGTGCCAGCGCGACGGGGTCCGGAAGAGATACGCAGTATTTT. Translated, it gives CASATGSGRDTQYF.